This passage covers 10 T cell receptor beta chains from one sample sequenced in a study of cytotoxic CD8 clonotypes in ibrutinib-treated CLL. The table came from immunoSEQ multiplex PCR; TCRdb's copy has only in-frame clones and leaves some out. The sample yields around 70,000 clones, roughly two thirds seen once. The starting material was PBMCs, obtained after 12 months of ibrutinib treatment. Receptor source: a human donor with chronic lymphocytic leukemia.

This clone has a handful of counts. The DNA of the CDR3 is TGTGCCAGCAGAACTCAGGGCCAAGAGACCCAGTACTTC. Its translation is CASRTQGQETQYF. The V call is TRBV27, the J call TRBJ2-5, with D maybe TRBD1 (5 bases). The CDR3 has 13 residues. V lost 6 bases and J 1 base, leaving 9 bases between the germline ends. CDR1 MNHEY and CDR2 SMNVEV come from the germline V gene (reference sequence).

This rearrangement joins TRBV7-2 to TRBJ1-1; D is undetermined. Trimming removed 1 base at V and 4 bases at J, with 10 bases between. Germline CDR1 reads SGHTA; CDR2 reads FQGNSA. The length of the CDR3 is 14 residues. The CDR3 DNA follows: TGTGCCAGCAGCTTAGAAGGACCGGGCACTGAAGCTTTCTTT. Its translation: CASSLEGPGTEAFF.

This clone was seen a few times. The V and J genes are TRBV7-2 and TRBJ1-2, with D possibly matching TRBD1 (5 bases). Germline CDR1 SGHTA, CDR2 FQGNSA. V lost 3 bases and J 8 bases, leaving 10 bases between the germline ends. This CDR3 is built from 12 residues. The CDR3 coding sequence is TGTGCCAGCAGCTTTTTGGGGGGAGGCTACACCTTC. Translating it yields CASSFLGGGYTF.

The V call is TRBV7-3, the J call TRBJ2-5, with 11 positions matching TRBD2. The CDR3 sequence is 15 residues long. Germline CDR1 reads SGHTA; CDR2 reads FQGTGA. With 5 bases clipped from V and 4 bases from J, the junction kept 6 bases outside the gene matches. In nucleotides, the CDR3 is TGTGCCAGCAGCAAGGGACTAGCGGACGGAGAGACCCAGTACTTC. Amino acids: CASSKGLADGETQYF.

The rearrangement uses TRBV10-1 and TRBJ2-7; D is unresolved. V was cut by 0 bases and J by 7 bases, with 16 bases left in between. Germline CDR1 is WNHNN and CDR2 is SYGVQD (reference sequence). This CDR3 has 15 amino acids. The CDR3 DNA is TGCGCCAGCAGTGAGTCGGCCCGCGGTGAGTTGGAGCAGTACTTC. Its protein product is CASSESARGELEQYF.

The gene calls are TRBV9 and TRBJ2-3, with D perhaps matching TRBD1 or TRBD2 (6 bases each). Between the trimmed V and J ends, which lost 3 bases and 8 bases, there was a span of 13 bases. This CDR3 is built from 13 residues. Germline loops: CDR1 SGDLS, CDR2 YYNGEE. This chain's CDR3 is CASSADGGPTQYF. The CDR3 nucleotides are TGTGCCAGCAGCGCCGACGGGGGCCCTACGCAGTATTTT.

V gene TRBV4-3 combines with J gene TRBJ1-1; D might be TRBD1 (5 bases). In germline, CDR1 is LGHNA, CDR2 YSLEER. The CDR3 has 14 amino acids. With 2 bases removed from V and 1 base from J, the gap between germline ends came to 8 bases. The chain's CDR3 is CASSQTTGNTEAFF. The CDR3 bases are TGCGCCAGCAGCCAAACTACAGGGAACACTGAAGCTTTCTTT.

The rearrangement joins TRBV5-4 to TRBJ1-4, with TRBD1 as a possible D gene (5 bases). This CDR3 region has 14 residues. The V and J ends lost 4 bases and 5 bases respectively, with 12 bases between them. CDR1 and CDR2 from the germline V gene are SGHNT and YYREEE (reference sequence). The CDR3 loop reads CASSDSRQNEKLFF. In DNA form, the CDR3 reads TGTGCCAGCAGCGACAGCCGACAGAATGAAAAACTGTTTTTT.

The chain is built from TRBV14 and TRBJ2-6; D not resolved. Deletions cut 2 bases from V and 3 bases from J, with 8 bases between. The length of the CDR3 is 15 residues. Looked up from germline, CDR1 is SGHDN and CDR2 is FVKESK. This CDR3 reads CASSQIRGGANVLTF. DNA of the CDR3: TGTGCCAGCAGCCAAATCAGAGGTGGGGCCAACGTCCTGACTTTC.

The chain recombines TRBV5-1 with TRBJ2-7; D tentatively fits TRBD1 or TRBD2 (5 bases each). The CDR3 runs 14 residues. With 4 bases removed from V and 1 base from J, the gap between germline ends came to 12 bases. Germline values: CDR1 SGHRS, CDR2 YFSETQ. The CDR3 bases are TGCGCCAGCAGCCCTCGGGACGGGTCCTACGAGCAGTACTTC. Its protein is CASSPRDGSYEQYF.